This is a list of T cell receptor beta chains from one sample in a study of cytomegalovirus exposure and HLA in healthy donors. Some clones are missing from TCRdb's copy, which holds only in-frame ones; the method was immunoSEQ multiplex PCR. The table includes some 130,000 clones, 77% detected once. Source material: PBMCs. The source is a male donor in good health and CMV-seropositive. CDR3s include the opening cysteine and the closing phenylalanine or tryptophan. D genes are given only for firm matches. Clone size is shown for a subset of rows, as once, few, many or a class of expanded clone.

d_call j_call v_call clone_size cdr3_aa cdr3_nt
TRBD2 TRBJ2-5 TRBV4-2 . CASSQEGGGRGGTQYF TGTGCCAGCAGCCAAGAGGGGGGAGGGAGGGGAGGGACCCAGTACTTC
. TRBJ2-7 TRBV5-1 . CASSTSSAYFYEQYF TGCGCCAGCAGCACCTCTAGCGCATACTTCTACGAGCAGTACTTC
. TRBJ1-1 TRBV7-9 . CSSSSHRGSTEAFF TGTTCCAGCAGCTCCCACCGGGGGAGCACTGAAGCTTTCTTT
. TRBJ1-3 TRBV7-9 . CSSSLPRNGNTIYF TGTTCCAGCAGCCTACCACGCAACGGAAACACCATATATTTT
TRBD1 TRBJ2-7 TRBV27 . CASPGGNEQYF TGTGCCAGCCCAGGGGGAAACGAGCAGTACTTC
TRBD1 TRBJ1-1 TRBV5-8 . CASSLPDRGRVEAFF TGTGCCAGCAGCTTGCCCGACAGGGGGCGCGTTGAAGCTTTCTTT
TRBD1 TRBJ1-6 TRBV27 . CASTMTGANSPLHF TGTGCCAGCACCATGACAGGGGCAAACTCACCCCTCCACTTT
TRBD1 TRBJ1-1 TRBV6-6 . CASSYWDRASREAFF TGTGCCAGCAGTTACTGGGACAGGGCATCTCGTGAAGCTTTCTTT
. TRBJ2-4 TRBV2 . CASSEGGIQYF TGTGCCAGCAGTGAAGGCGGCATTCAGTACTTC
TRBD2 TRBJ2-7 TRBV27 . CASSGPRGTAYEQYF TGTGCCAGCAGCGGCCCGCGGGGGACGGCCTACGAGCAGTACTTC
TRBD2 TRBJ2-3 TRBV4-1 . CASSQFYSGASTDTQYF TGCGCCAGCAGCCAATTTTATAGCGGGGCTAGCACAGATACGCAGTATTTT
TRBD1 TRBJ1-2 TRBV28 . CAIDDRAGYGYTF TGTGCCATCGATGACAGGGCCGGTTATGGCTACACCTTC
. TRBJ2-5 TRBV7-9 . CASSLGLRAGYQETQYF TGTGCCAGCAGCTTAGGGCTGCGGGCGGGGTACCAAGAGACCCAGTACTTC
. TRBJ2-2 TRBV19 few CASSIEAVGRGTGELFF TGTGCCAGTAGTATTGAGGCAGTAGGTCGAGGCACCGGGGAGCTGTTTTTT
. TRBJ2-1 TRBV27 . CASSFGGLSYNEQFF TGTGCCAGCAGTTTCGGGGGATTATCCTACAATGAGCAGTTCTTC
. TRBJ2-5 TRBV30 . CAWSVLGETQYF TGTGCCTGGAGTGTACTCGGGGAGACCCAGTACTTC
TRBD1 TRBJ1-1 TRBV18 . CASSPFIAGTENTEAFF TGTGCCAGCTCCCCTTTCATAGCCGGGACAGAGAACACTGAAGCTTTCTTT
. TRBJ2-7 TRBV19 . CASSPGEGQRYEQYF TGTGCCAGTAGCCCAGGGGAAGGACAGCGGTACGAGCAGTACTTC
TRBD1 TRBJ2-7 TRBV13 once CASSSPGQGTYEQYF TGTGCCAGCAGCTCCCCGGGACAGGGAACCTACGAGCAGTACTTC
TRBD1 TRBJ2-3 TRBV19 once CASSKTGTGTGGTSTDTQYF TGTGCCAGTAGTAAAACCGGGACAGGGACCGGGGGGACCAGCACAGATACGCAGTATTTT
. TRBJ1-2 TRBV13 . CASSLVRTLDGYTF TGTGCCAGCAGCTTAGTCCGGACTCTAGATGGCTACACCTTC
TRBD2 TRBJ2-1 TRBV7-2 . CASRPSGGARGEQFF TGTGCCAGCAGGCCTAGCGGGGGGGCCCGGGGTGAGCAGTTCTTC